This TCR beta chain was recovered during a study of blood T cell repertoires in COVID-19. Trimming removed 3 bases at V and 1 base at J, with 16 bases between. Germline V gene sequence: CDR1 SNHLY, CDR2 FYNNEI. This CDR3 is 17 amino acids long. In the original workflow: Amplified reference gene primers provided the basis for estimating nucleated cell counts. Profiling relied on immunoSEQ multiplex PCR, and the TCRdb table lists in-frame clones only, not all of them. V and J calls and clone size are given by that table; D and trimming were obtained from the DNA. The repertoire has a few hundred thousand clones, about 85% of them found once; the top ten carry about 1%.

The sequencing input was peripheral blood. This chain connects TRBV2 to TRBJ2-4; D is unresolved. The sequence was collected from a human donor with COVID-19, enrolled during active disease. The donor label of this sample is uncertain. The CDR3 is CASSEFPLGGAKNIQYF. The CDR3 nucleotides read TGTGCCAGCAGTGAGTTCCCCCTAGGTGGGGCCAAAAACATTCAGTACTTC.